The source of this T cell receptor beta chain is a study of radiotherapy plus CTLA-4 blockade in lung cancer. This clone has only a few counts. CDR3 length: 14 amino acids. Germline V gene lookup returns CDR1 SNHLY and CDR2 FYNNEI. With V trimmed by 7 bases and J by 6 bases, 7 bases remained unmatched. TCRdb's copy holds only in-frame clones and misses some; the assay was immunoSEQ multiplex PCR. The sample holds over 85,000 clones, around 79% seen once. The chain joins TRBV2 to TRBJ2-2, with 8 bases fitting TRBD1. The TCR sequence derives from a human donor with non-small cell lung cancer who had a partial response to radiotherapy plus ipilimumab. Some clones in this sample may be carry-over from other donors' samples. Material: peripheral blood, obtained from a patient treated with radiotherapy plus ipilimumab. CDR3 nucleotides: TGTGCCAGCAAGAAGGACAGGGCGGCCGGGGAGCTGTTTTTT. This gives the protein CASKKDRAAGELFF.